This T cell receptor (beta chain) comes out of a study of cytomegalovirus exposure and HLA in healthy donors. Background on the study: Membership in the Caucasian-associated ancestry cluster was found for 81% of roughly 400 genotyped donors.

Notes on the study in general: Later, an analysis found that common viral pathogens appeared to be linked with several of the most significant clusters. Indistinguishable V segments such as TRBV6-2 and TRBV6-3 were excluded.

All the people who gave samples were healthy bone marrow donors. Germline values: CDR1 MNHEY, CDR2 SVGAGI. The V end was cut by 6 bases, the J end by 5 bases, with 16 bases between. The CDR3 runs 14 residues. Details on this clone: The antigen is unknown.

The primer mix had 60 Vbeta and 13 Jbeta primers. The table came from immunoSEQ multiplex PCR; TCRdb's copy has only in-frame clones and leaves some out. This sample carries 170,000 or so clones, about 80% of them seen once, and the ten largest clones take roughly 0.7%. The chain links TRBV6-5 to TRBJ2-5; maybe TRBD2 (6 bases). The receptor was derived from a boy between 10 and 17 years old in good health and CMV-seronegative. Sample: PBMCs. Here the CDR3 DNA reads TGTGCCAGCAGGCGGCGGGGAGACGCGGAGACCCAGTACTTC. Its protein product is CASRRRGDAETQYF.